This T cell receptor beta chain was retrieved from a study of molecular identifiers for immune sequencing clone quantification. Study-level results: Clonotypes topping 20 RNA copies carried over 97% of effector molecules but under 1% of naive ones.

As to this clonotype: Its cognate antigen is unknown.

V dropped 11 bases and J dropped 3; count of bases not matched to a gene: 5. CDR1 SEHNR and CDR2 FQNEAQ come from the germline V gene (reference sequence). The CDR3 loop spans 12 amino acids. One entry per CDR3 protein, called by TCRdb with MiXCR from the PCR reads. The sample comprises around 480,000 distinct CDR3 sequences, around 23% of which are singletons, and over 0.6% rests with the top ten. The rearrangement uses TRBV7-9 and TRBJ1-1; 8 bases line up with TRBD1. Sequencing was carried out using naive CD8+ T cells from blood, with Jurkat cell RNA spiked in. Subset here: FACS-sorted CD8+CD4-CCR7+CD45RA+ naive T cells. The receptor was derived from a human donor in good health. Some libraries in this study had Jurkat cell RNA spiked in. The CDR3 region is CAARGLDTEAFF. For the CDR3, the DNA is TGTGCCGCCAGGGGGCTTGACACTGAAGCTTTCTTT.